This T cell receptor (beta chain) originates from a study of blood T cell repertoires in COVID-19. Study-level information: Samples representing acute and convalescent COVID-19 were sourced from the United States, Italy and Spain. From T cells, B-cell-depleted T cells, or PBMCs came the material, which was cDNA or gDNA.

Study processing details: Reference gene primer amplification yielded estimated nucleated cell counts. The assay was immunoSEQ multiplex PCR, and TCRdb's table has in-frame clones only and misses some. That table supplies the V and J calls and clone size; D and trimming were determined from the DNA. The sample includes about 190,000 clones, 88% of them seen just once. With 0 bases removed from V and 3 bases from J, the gap between germline ends came to 14 bases. Germline assignment: CDR1 LNHDA and CDR2 SQIVND (reference sequence). The CDR3 loop spans 16 amino acids. Sequenced material: peripheral blood. The TCR comes from a human donor in a cohort sampled during active COVID-19. The chain couples TRBV19 to TRBJ1-2, with D unclear. The CDR3 here is CASSIEMGRIDYGYTF. The CDR3, as DNA: TGTGCCAGTAGTATAGAAATGGGCAGGATAGACTATGGCTACACCTTC.